Following are 28 T cell receptor beta chains from one sample sequenced in a study of blood T cell repertoires in COVID-19. Data came from immunoSEQ multiplex PCR; TCRdb stores just in-frame clones and leaves some out. The sample comprises approximately 70,000 clones, 88% of which are singletons, and roughly 1.5% rests with the top ten. The sequenced sample consisted of peripheral blood. The source of these receptors is a human donor in a cohort sampled during active COVID-19.

The chain recombines TRBV29-1 with TRBJ2-2, with D possibly being TRBD1 (5 bases). V shed 4 bases and J shed 3 bases, with 9 bases lying between them. CDR3 length: 13 amino acids. Germline V gene data show CDR1 as SQVTM and CDR2 as ANQGSEA. CDR3 in DNA: TGCAGCGTTGTAGGACAATACACCGGGGAGCTGTTTTTT. This gives the protein CSVVGQYTGELFF.

The rearrangement joins TRBV6-2 or TRBV6-3 to TRBJ2-4; 13 nucleotides match TRBD2. The CDR3 is made up of 16 amino acids. Germline V gene lookup returns CDR1 MNHEY and CDR2 SVGEGT. The ends lost 5 bases at V and 7 bases at J; junction bases unmatched: 8. The CDR3 DNA sequence: TGTGCCAGCAGTCAGAAACTAGCGGGAGGGGGGAACATTCAGTACTTC. Translated: CASSQKLAGGGNIQYF.

The chain joins TRBV6-1 to TRBJ2-1, with TRBD2 matching over 11 bases. This CDR3 has 14 residues. V lost 3 bases and J lost 7; bases outside the gene matches: 2. The germline CDR1 and CDR2 sequences are MNHNS and SASEGT. The CDR3 bases are TGTGCCAGCAGTGAGGCTAGCGGGAGGAATGAGCAGTTCTTC. Protein product: CASSEASGRNEQFF.

The chain links TRBV29-1 to TRBJ2-1, with 7 bases matching TRBD1. J was trimmed by 6 bases and V by 7 bases; bases with no gene match: 9. This CDR3 has 13 residues. CDR1 is SQVTM, CDR2 ANQGSEA, per germline. The CDR3 DNA follows: TGCAGCGCGACTCGACAGGGCGGCAATGAGCAGTTCTTC. Translation gives CSATRQGGNEQFF.

J is TRBJ1-5 and V is TRBV10-2; TRBD1 aligns across 9 bases. The CDR3 has 15 residues. Per the germline V gene, CDR1 is WSHSY and CDR2 is SAAADI. J lost 3 bases, V lost 6 bases, and 6 bases had no gene match. CDR3 amino acids: CASSGDRDNNQPQHF. The CDR3 DNA sequence: TGCGCCAGCAGCGGGGACAGGGATAACAATCAGCCCCAGCATTTT.

V usage is TRBV5-5 and J usage is TRBJ1-3; D gene uncertain. V lost 2 bases to trimming and J lost 3 bases, with 3 bases between them. The V gene's germline CDR1 is SGHKS and CDR2 YYEKEE (reference sequence). This CDR3 comprises 12 residues. DNA for the CDR3: TGTGCCAGCAGCTTCTATGGAAACACCATATATTTT. Protein sequence: CASSFYGNTIYF.

The chain is built from TRBV6-1 and TRBJ2-3; 7 bases align to TRBD2. Losses at the gene ends were 3 bases for V and 5 bases for J; bases not matched to a gene: 5. There are 14 residues in the CDR3. Germline V CDR1 and CDR2: MNHNS, SASEGT. The CDR3 loop reads CASSERREIDTQYF. DNA of the CDR3: TGTGCCAGCAGTGAGAGGCGGGAGATAGATACGCAGTATTTT.

The rearrangement uses TRBV27 and TRBJ2-7; perhaps TRBD2 as D (6 bases). Germline V gene sequence: CDR1 MNHEY, CDR2 SMNVEV (reference sequence). V dropped 5 bases and J dropped 6 bases, with 14 bases sitting between them. CDR3 length: 13 amino acids. The CDR3 spells CASSGGGAGEQYV. DNA for the CDR3: TGTGCCAGCAGTGGAGGCGGGGCAGGCGAGCAGTACGTC.

The chain joins TRBV28 to TRBJ1-1; no definite D call. V was shortened by 6 bases and J by 1 base, with 15 bases between the two germline ends. The CDR3 is 15 residues long. Germline V gene sequence: CDR1 MDHEN, CDR2 SYDVKM. The CDR3 region has the DNA TGTGCCAGCAGCAGAACTACGACGGGGAACACTGAAGCTTTCTTT. Translation: CASSRTTTGNTEAFF.

V gene TRBV20-1 combines with J gene TRBJ2-7; D is possibly TRBD2 (5 bases). The CDR3 runs 11 residues. Trimming cost V 1 base and J 7 bases, with 8 bases left between them. CDR1 DFQATT and CDR2 SNEGSKA come from the germline V gene (reference sequence). The CDR3 is CSARGTREQYF. CDR3 in DNA: TGCAGTGCTAGAGGTACTAGAGAGCAGTACTTC.

CDR3 sequence: CASTQPGAYEQYF. The DNA for the CDR3 is TGTGCCAGCACCCAACCAGGGGCCTACGAGCAGTACTTC. V gene TRBV11-2 combines with J gene TRBJ2-7, with D possibly TRBD1 on 6 matching bases. The CDR3 sequence is 13 residues long. V was clipped by 7 bases and J by 2 bases, with 12 bases between them. CDR1 SGHAT and CDR2 FQNNGV come from the germline V gene.

This clone was counted only a few times. The rearrangement links TRBV29-1 to TRBJ2-7, with a weak D call TRBD2 (6 bases). CDR3 length equals 14 residues. Per germline, CDR1 SQVTM and CDR2 ANQGSEA. V was shortened by 7 bases and J by 2 bases, with 18 bases between the two germline ends. The chain's CDR3 is CSGTTGERPYEQYF. The CDR3 coding sequence is TGCAGCGGGACGACGGGAGAAAGGCCCTACGAGCAGTACTTC.

This chain uses TRBV3-1 (or the pseudogene TRBV3-2) with TRBJ1-6, with TRBD1 as a possible D gene (5 bases). The CDR3 loop spans 13 amino acids. CDR1 and CDR2 from the germline V gene are LGHDT and YNNKEL (reference sequence). Trimming left V 0 bases short and J 13 bases short, with 10 bases between. DNA of the CDR3: TGTGCCAGCAGCCAAGAACAGGTGGGGCCCCTCCACTTT. Translation gives CASSQEQVGPLHF.

This clone was observed a handful of times. V and J are TRBV5-4 and TRBJ2-7; possibly TRBD1 for D (5 bases). The CDR3 runs 13 residues. CDR1 and CDR2 (germline): SGHNT, YYREEE (reference sequence). The V end lost 4 bases, the J end lost 4 bases, and 12 bases lay between the germline ends. The CDR3 loop is CASSRDSLYEQYF. CDR3 coding DNA: TGTGCCAGCAGCCGTGACAGCCTTTACGAGCAGTACTTC.

The rearrangement links TRBV7-9 to TRBJ2-3, with 7 bases identical to TRBD2. This CDR3 is 13 amino acids long. Germline V lookup: CDR1 SEHNR, CDR2 FQNEAQ (reference sequence). The DNA of the CDR3 is TGTGCGTCTGGGGAGGGCCCCACAGATACGCAGTATTTT. Translation: CASGEGPTDTQYF.

This clone came up a few times. The chain uses TRBV5-1 and TRBJ2-1; TRBD2 matches 9 bases. The CDR3 contains 16 residues. Germline V gene lookup returns CDR1 SGHRS and CDR2 YFSETQ. V was pared by 0 bases and J by 7 bases, with 8 bases of the junction left unmatched. CDR3 protein: CASSLGLAGHFNEQFF. Written as DNA, the CDR3 is TGCGCCAGCAGCTTGGGGCTAGCGGGACATTTTAATGAGCAGTTCTTC.

V is TRBV7-2 and J is TRBJ2-5; TRBD2 might be the D (6 bases). Germline CDR1 reads SGHTA; CDR2 reads FQGNSA. Trimming cost V 2 bases and J 5 bases, with 15 bases left between them. CDR3 length equals 15 residues. CDR3 amino acids: CASSLSSGRTETQYF. The CDR3 region has the DNA TGTGCCAGCAGCTTATCATCCGGGAGAACTGAGACCCAGTACTTC.

In its sample, this clone was seen a few times. As DNA, the CDR3 is TGTGCCATCAGCGTCTCCACAGGGGCGGGCGGCTACACCTTC. Translation gives CAISVSTGAGGYTF. This sequence joins TRBV10-3 and TRBJ1-2; TRBD1 matches at 7 bases. Looked up from germline, CDR1 is ENHRY and CDR2 is SYGVKD. Unmatched junction bases numbered 12, after V lost 6 bases and J lost 8 bases. CDR3 length: 14 amino acids.

The table lists this clone with a few counts. The chain couples TRBV10-3 to TRBJ2-1, with D possibly being TRBD2 (6 bases). This CDR3 contains 12 residues. Trimming removed 2 bases at V and 7 bases at J, with 6 bases between. Germline CDR1 reads ENHRY; CDR2 reads SYGVKD. The CDR3 loop is CAISESGNEQFF. CDR3 coding DNA: TGTGCCATCAGTGAGAGCGGGAATGAGCAGTTCTTC.

The chain joins TRBV12-3 or TRBV12-4 to TRBJ1-4; 7 nucleotides line up with TRBD1. CDR3 size: 12 residues. V was pared by 5 bases and J by 10 bases, with 4 bases of the junction left unmatched. The CDR3 is CASSTGEGKLFF. For the CDR3, the DNA is TGTGCCAGCAGTACAGGGGAAGGAAAACTGTTTTTT.

The chain links TRBV20-1 to TRBJ2-7; 10 positions agree with TRBD2. V gave up 3 bases and J gave up 6 bases; unmatched junction bases: 8. The CDR3 is 14 amino acids. The germline V gene encodes CDR1 DFQATT and CDR2 SNEGSKA (reference sequence). The CDR3 is CSASSPAGGPEQYF. The DNA for the CDR3 is TGCAGTGCTAGTAGTCCAGCGGGAGGGCCCGAGCAGTACTTC.

V and J are TRBV5-4 and TRBJ2-5; 8 bases match TRBD1. V lost 2 bases and J lost 5; bases outside the gene matches: 5. The CDR3 spans 14 residues. Germline V gives CDR1 SGHNT, CDR2 YYREEE (reference sequence). CDR3 sequence: CASSLQGGSETQYF. As DNA, the CDR3 is TGTGCCAGCAGCTTACAGGGGGGCTCGGAGACCCAGTACTTC.

The chain has TRBV23-1 and TRBJ2-4; the match to TRBD1 covers 7 bases. TRBV23-1 carries the ORF label, with uncertain function. After removal of 6 bases from V and 0 bases from J, the junction contained 5 bases not matched to a gene. This CDR3 comprises 15 residues. CDR3: CASSLDRLAKNIQYF. CDR3 sequence (DNA): TGCGCCAGCAGCCTGGACAGGCTAGCCAAAAACATTCAGTACTTC.

DNA for the CDR3: TGCGCCAGCAGCCAGGACCCCCCTAGACAGTTTAATTCACCCCTCCACTTT. Translation gives CASSQDPPRQFNSPLHF. The chain is built from TRBV4-1 and TRBJ1-6; a possible D gene is TRBD1 (5 bases). This CDR3 has 17 amino acids. Trimming stripped 3 bases from V and 6 bases from J, with 18 bases between. Germline-derived CDR1 and CDR2 are MGHRA and YSYEKL.

This clone was counted a single time. V usage is TRBV20-1 and J usage is TRBJ2-2; D possibly corresponds to TRBD1 (6 bases). CDR1 and CDR2 (germline): DFQATT, SNEGSKA (reference sequence). The CDR3 loop spans 14 amino acids. Trimming took off 5 bases at V and 3 bases at J, with 13 bases between the two ends. In nucleotides, the CDR3 is TGCAGTGCTGGTGGGGGCGGATACACCGGGGAGCTGTTTTTT. Amino acid sequence: CSAGGGGYTGELFF.

The V gene is TRBV6-5, the J gene TRBJ2-3, with D possibly being TRBD1 (6 bases). Between the trimmed V and J ends, which lost 7 bases and 1 base, there was a span of 15 bases. This CDR3 comprises 15 residues. Germline CDR1 and CDR2: MNHEY and SVGAGI. The CDR3 is CASITGTLGTDTQYF. The CDR3 DNA reads as TGTGCCAGCATCACCGGGACACTCGGCACAGATACGCAGTATTTT.

In its sample, this clone was seen once. The rearrangement joins TRBV6-5 to TRBJ2-1; D is unresolved. Germline V gene data show CDR1 as MNHEY and CDR2 as SVGAGI. V lost 6 bases and J 7 bases, leaving 16 bases between the germline ends. CDR3 size: 14 residues. The CDR3 DNA sequence: TGTGCCAGCAGAAGCGCCCAGTGGCGGAATGAGCAGTTCTTC. Translation: CASRSAQWRNEQFF.

This CDR3 is CASSLDGSSYNEQFF. The CDR3 region has the DNA TGTGCCAGCAGCTTGGACGGGAGCTCCTACAATGAGCAGTTCTTC. The V and J genes are TRBV5-5 and TRBJ2-1; perhaps TRBD2 as D (6 bases). The CDR3 runs to 15 residues. Trimming left V 0 bases short and J 0 bases short, with 7 bases between. Germline CDR1 reads SGHKS; CDR2 reads YYEKEE (reference sequence).